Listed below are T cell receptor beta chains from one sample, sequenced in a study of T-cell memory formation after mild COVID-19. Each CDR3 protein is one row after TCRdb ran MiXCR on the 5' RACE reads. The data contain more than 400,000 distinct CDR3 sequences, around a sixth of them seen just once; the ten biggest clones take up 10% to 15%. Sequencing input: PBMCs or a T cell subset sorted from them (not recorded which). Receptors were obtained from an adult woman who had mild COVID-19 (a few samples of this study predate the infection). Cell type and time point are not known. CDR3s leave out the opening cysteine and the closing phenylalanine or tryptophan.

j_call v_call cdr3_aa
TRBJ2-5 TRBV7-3 ASSFGLAETQY
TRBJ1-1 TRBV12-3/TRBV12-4 ASSQEGLNTEAF
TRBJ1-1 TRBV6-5 ASRHDSVGTEAF
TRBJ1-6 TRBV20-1 SARDRLDEYKPPLH
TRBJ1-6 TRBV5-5 ASSLTRTGGPSNSPLH
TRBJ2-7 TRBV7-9 ASRGPGGHEQY
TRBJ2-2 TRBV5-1 ASRPRQGADTGELF
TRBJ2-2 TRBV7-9 ASNLDINTGELF
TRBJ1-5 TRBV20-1 SARDREGRPQH
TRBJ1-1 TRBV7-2 ASSPRQGNTEAF
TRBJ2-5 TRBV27 ASRRRGGLMETQY
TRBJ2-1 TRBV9 ASSLPTGGGPNNEQF
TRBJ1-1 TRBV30 AWSGRQGAKMGTEAF
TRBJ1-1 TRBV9 ASSDLLNTEAF
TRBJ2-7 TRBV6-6 ASSTRDRKNSYEQY
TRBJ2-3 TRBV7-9 ASSQPGQVIEDTQY
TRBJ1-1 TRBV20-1 SARDVARGPLNTEAF
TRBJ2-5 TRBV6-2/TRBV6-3 ASSYTGETQY
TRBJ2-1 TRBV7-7 ASSLSGINEQF
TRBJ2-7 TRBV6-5 ASRPGGLGSDEQY
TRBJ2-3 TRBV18 ASSRGGPLSDTQY
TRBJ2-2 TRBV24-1 ATSDWRGPINTGELF
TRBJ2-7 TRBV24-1 ATSDSGTAAYEQY
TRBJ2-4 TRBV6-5 ASMSAGAKNIQY
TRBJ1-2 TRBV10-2 ASSTTEGYT
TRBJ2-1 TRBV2 ASSEGAGGYNEQF
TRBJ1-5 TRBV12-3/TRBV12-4 ASSFSGKMGQPQH
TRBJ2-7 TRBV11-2 ASSLDRDYEQY
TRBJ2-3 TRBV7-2 ASSLYRADTQY
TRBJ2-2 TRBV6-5 ASSTGLAAANTGELF
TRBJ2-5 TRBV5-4 ASSYRGTQY
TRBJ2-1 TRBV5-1 ASSTNPRGAGYNEQF
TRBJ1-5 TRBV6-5 ASSPTGRSNQPQH
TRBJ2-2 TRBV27 ASSLFNTGELF
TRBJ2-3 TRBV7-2 ASSLGVRGADTQY
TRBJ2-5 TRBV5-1 ASRRTGGALQETQY
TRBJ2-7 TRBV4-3 ASSQDRGRGWEQY
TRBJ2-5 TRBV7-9 ASSSGQGTMWETQY
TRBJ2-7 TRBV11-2 ASSLGVLLSHEQY
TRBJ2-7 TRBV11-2 ASSSDRDHYEQY
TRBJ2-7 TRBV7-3 ASTTPTYEQY
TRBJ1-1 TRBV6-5 ASRDKTQAF
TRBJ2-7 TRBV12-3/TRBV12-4 ASSHGGGLEQY
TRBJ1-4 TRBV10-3 AISETGPGTNEKLF
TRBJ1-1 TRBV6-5 ASRNPETGQPWAF
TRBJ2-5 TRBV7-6 ASSDGQGVETQY
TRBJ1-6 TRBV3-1 ASSQGQINSPLH
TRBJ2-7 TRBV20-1 GIAGEREQY
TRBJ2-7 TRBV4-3 ASSQEGPLAYGGNYEQY
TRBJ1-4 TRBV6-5 ASSYSGQRNEKLF
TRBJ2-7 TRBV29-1 SVEVLGRGLYEQY
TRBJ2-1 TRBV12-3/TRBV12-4 ASSLDGLIYNEQF
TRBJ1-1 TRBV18 ASSFQGAATEAF
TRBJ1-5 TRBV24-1 ATSDSGGGGGPQH
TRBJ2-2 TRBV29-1 SVYLGLNTGELF
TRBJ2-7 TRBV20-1 SASVGPINYEQY
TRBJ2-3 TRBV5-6 ASSDSTTGAGADTQY
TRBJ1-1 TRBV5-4 ASSLEGQNTEAF
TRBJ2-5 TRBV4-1 ASSQVTFQETQY